This TCR beta chain is from a study of blood T cell repertoires in COVID-19. Across the whole study: Sites across the United States, Italy and Spain contributed samples from acute and convalescent COVID-19. PBMCs, B-cell-depleted T cells, or T cells were the source of the cDNA or gDNA that made up the material.

V lost 5 bases to trimming and J lost 0 bases; unmatched junction nucleotides: 15. The germline V gene has CDR1 MNHEY and CDR2 SMNVEV (reference sequence). CDR3 length: 20 amino acids. Original handling: How many nucleated cells were present was estimated from reference gene primer amplification. This table comes from immunoSEQ multiplex PCR, and its TCRdb copy is limited to in-frame clones, with some not included. V and J calls and clone size come straight from that table; D and trimming were deduced from the DNA. The table records over 250,000 clones, about 89% of them present only once. The sequencing sample was made of peripheral blood. The sequence derives from a woman aged 55-69 years with acute or convalescent COVID-19. The genes are TRBV27 and TRBJ2-6; 8 bases map to TRBD1. CDR3 sequence: CASSLNDGTGPTSGANVLTF. In DNA, the CDR3 is TGTGCCAGCAGTCTAAATGACGGGACAGGCCCTACCTCTGGGGCCAACGTCCTGACTTTC.